This entry is about one T cell receptor (beta chain). Trimming removed 1 base at V and 5 bases at J, with 7 bases between. Germline CDR1 reads SGHAT; CDR2 reads FQNNGV. The CDR3 is 13 amino acids. This sample was taken from a study of blood T cell repertoires in COVID-19. The overall study: The origin of the acute and convalescent COVID-19 samples was the United States, Italy and Spain.

Method: immunoSEQ multiplex PCR; TCRdb's copy keeps in-frame clones and lacks some. This sample has approximately 220,000 clones, with 87% found just once. The sequenced material came from peripheral blood. This receptor was identified in a man aged 60 to 75 who had recovered from COVID-19. The gene calls are TRBV11-2 and TRBJ2-3; possible D gene TRBD2, 6 bases. The CDR3 reads CASSLAGEDTQYF. In DNA, the CDR3 is TGTGCCAGCAGCTTAGCGGGAGAAGATACGCAGTATTTT.